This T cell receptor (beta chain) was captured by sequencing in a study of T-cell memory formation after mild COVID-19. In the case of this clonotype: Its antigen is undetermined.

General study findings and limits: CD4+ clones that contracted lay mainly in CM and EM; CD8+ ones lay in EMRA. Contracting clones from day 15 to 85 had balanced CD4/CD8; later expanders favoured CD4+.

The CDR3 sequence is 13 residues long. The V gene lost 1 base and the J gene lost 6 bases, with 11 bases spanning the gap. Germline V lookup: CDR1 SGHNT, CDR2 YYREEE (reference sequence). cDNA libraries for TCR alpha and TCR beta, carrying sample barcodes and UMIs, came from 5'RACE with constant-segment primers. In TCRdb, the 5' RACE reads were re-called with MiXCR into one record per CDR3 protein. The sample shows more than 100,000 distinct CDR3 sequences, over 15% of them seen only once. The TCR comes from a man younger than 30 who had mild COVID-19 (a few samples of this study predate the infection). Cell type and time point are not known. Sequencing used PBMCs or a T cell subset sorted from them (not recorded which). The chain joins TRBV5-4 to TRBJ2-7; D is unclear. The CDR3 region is CASSLYEVREQYF. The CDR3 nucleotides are TGTGCCAGCAGCTTGTACGAGGTCCGCGAGCAGTACTTC.